Listed below are T cell receptor beta chains from one sample, sequenced in a study of shared clonotypes between healthy human individuals. Generated by immunoSEQ multiplex PCR, the TCRdb table keeps only in-frame clones and is missing some. The sample records 2 million to 2.5 million clones, more than 80% being singletons. Sequences were obtained from naive CD4+ T cells from PBMCs. Receptors originate from a young man in good health. Some clones in this sample may be carry-over from other donors' samples. Both conserved end residues are part of each CDR3. Each record gives: J gene, clone size, D gene, V gene, CDR3 protein, CDR3 DNA. A D gene is named only where the DNA matches it firmly. Clone size, where shown, is once, few, many, or a class for clones that have expanded.

j_gene: TRBJ1-2
abundance: few
d_gene: -
v_gene: TRBV6-6
CDR3aa: CASSLTLSAGYTF
CDR3nt: TGTGCCAGCAGCCTTACTCTATCGGCGGGCTACACCTTC

j_gene: TRBJ1-4
abundance: -
d_gene: -
v_gene: TRBV4-3
CDR3aa: CASSQGREKLFF
CDR3nt: TGCGCCAGCAGCCAAGGACGTGAAAAACTGTTTTTT

j_gene: TRBJ1-2
abundance: -
d_gene: -
v_gene: TRBV5-4
CDR3aa: CASSSQGRSSIGYTF
CDR3nt: TGTGCCAGCAGCTCCCAAGGGCGATCTTCGATTGGCTACACCTTC

j_gene: TRBJ2-3
abundance: -
d_gene: TRBD2
v_gene: TRBV27
CDR3aa: CASSPAGGGQSDTQYF
CDR3nt: TGTGCCAGCAGTCCCGCGGGAGGGGGGCAGTCAGATACGCAGTATTTT

j_gene: TRBJ2-3
abundance: -
d_gene: -
v_gene: TRBV25-1
CDR3aa: CASSVRTATDTQYF
CDR3nt: TGTGCCAGCAGTGTTCGGACAGCTACAGATACGCAGTATTTT

j_gene: TRBJ1-4
abundance: -
d_gene: -
v_gene: TRBV15
CDR3aa: CATSREYIANEKLFF
CDR3nt: TGTGCCACCAGCAGAGAGTACATAGCTAATGAAAAACTGTTTTTT

j_gene: TRBJ2-2
abundance: -
d_gene: TRBD2
v_gene: TRBV5-1
CDR3aa: CASSVGGRENTGELFF
CDR3nt: TGCGCCAGCAGCGTGGGAGGGCGGGAGAACACCGGGGAGCTGTTTTTT

j_gene: TRBJ2-1
abundance: -
d_gene: -
v_gene: TRBV7-2
CDR3aa: CASRKGRARGHNEQFF
CDR3nt: TGTGCCAGCAGGAAAGGACGGGCCAGGGGACACAATGAGCAGTTCTTC

j_gene: TRBJ2-2
abundance: -
d_gene: TRBD2
v_gene: TRBV5-1
CDR3aa: CASSLAGLGTGELFF
CDR3nt: TGCGCCAGCAGCTTAGCGGGGCTCGGCACCGGGGAGCTGTTTTTT

j_gene: TRBJ1-1
abundance: -
d_gene: TRBD1
v_gene: TRBV4-1
CDR3aa: CASSPGQGADPLNTEAFF
CDR3nt: TGCGCCAGCAGCCCGGGACAGGGAGCAGACCCCTTGAACACTGAAGCTTTCTTT

j_gene: TRBJ1-1
abundance: -
d_gene: -
v_gene: TRBV21-1
CDR3aa: CWVQGPLNTEAFF
CDR3nt: TGTTGGGTACAGGGACCTCTGAACACTGAAGCTTTCTTT

j_gene: TRBJ2-7
abundance: -
d_gene: TRBD2
v_gene: TRBV7-8
CDR3aa: CASSWGLAATYEQYF
CDR3nt: TGTGCCAGCAGCTGGGGACTAGCGGCGACCTACGAGCAGTACTTC

j_gene: TRBJ1-4
abundance: -
d_gene: -
v_gene: TRBV6-1
CDR3aa: CASSGGRVNEKLFF
CDR3nt: TGTGCCAGCAGTGGGGGCAGGGTTAATGAAAAACTGTTTTTT

j_gene: TRBJ1-4
abundance: -
d_gene: -
v_gene: TRBV13
CDR3aa: CASSLGLLRRESNEKLFF
CDR3nt: TGTGCCAGCAGCTTAGGCCTTTTACGGCGGGAATCTAATGAAAAACTGTTTTTT

j_gene: TRBJ2-7
abundance: -
d_gene: TRBD1
v_gene: TRBV27
CDR3aa: CATKNGTGHREQYF
CDR3nt: TGTGCCACCAAGAACGGGACAGGGCATCGCGAGCAGTACTTC

j_gene: TRBJ2-1
abundance: -
d_gene: TRBD2
v_gene: TRBV7-9
CDR3aa: CASSLERTSGNNEQFF
CDR3nt: TGTGCCAGCAGCTTAGAGAGAACTAGCGGCAACAATGAGCAGTTCTTC

j_gene: TRBJ1-4
abundance: -
d_gene: -
v_gene: TRBV5-1
CDR3aa: CASSLRGAATNEKLFF
CDR3nt: TGCGCCAGCAGCTTGCGGGGGGCTGCAACTAATGAAAAACTGTTTTTT

j_gene: TRBJ2-1
abundance: -
d_gene: TRBD2
v_gene: TRBV11-2
CDR3aa: CASSSPGRLAGGEQFF
CDR3nt: TGTGCCAGCAGCTCCCCCGGGAGACTAGCGGGAGGTGAGCAGTTCTTC

j_gene: TRBJ1-3
abundance: once
d_gene: TRBD1
v_gene: TRBV4-1
CDR3aa: CASSQGQGVYSGNTIYF
CDR3nt: TGCGCCAGCAGCCAAGGACAGGGTGTTTACTCTGGAAACACCATATATTTT

j_gene: TRBJ2-7
abundance: -
d_gene: -
v_gene: TRBV4-3
CDR3aa: CASSHGGRDSVYEQYF
CDR3nt: TGCGCCAGCAGCCACGGAGGGAGGGACAGCGTCTACGAGCAGTACTTC

j_gene: TRBJ1-1
abundance: -
d_gene: -
v_gene: TRBV28
CDR3aa: CASSLTTIYTEAFF
CDR3nt: TGTGCCAGCAGTTTAACGACAATCTACACTGAAGCTTTCTTT

j_gene: TRBJ2-7
abundance: -
d_gene: TRBD1
v_gene: TRBV4-2
CDR3aa: CASSSRQGPGNYEQYF
CDR3nt: TGTGCCAGCAGCTCACGACAGGGCCCGGGAAACTACGAGCAGTACTTC

j_gene: TRBJ2-2
abundance: -
d_gene: -
v_gene: TRBV6-5
CDR3aa: CASSSNIRVGELFF
CDR3nt: TGTGCCAGCAGTTCTAATATCAGGGTGGGGGAGCTGTTTTTT

j_gene: TRBJ2-2
abundance: once
d_gene: TRBD1
v_gene: TRBV5-1
CDR3aa: CASSFQDRVTGELFF
CDR3nt: TGCGCCAGCAGCTTTCAGGACAGGGTCACCGGGGAGCTGTTTTTT

j_gene: TRBJ1-5
abundance: -
d_gene: TRBD1
v_gene: TRBV5-6
CDR3aa: CASSTRGSNQPQHF
CDR3nt: TGTGCCAGCAGCACCAGGGGGAGCAATCAGCCCCAGCATTTT

j_gene: TRBJ2-2
abundance: -
d_gene: -
v_gene: TRBV7-3
CDR3aa: CASSTPRGQGFTGELFF
CDR3nt: TGTGCCAGCAGCACCCCTCGGGGGCAGGGCTTCACCGGGGAGCTGTTTTTT

j_gene: TRBJ1-1
abundance: -
d_gene: -
v_gene: TRBV7-2
CDR3aa: CASSTSRMNTEAFF
CDR3nt: TGTGCCAGCAGCACGAGTAGAATGAACACTGAAGCTTTCTTT

j_gene: TRBJ2-3
abundance: -
d_gene: -
v_gene: TRBV9
CDR3aa: CASSVGYGGISDTQYF
CDR3nt: TGTGCCAGCAGCGTAGGGTATGGGGGTATATCAGATACGCAGTATTTT

j_gene: TRBJ2-7
abundance: -
d_gene: -
v_gene: TRBV7-2
CDR3aa: CASSLVGQGNPYEQYF
CDR3nt: TGTGCCAGCAGCTTAGTTGGGCAGGGCAACCCCTACGAGCAGTACTTC

j_gene: TRBJ2-2
abundance: -
d_gene: -
v_gene: TRBV7-3
CDR3aa: CASSLTTLTGELFF
CDR3nt: TGTGCCAGCAGCTTAACGACTCTCACCGGGGAGCTGTTTTTT

j_gene: TRBJ2-1
abundance: -
d_gene: -
v_gene: TRBV21-1
CDR3aa: CANQGAGYNEQFF
CDR3nt: TGTGCCAACCAGGGGGCAGGCTACAATGAGCAGTTCTTC

j_gene: TRBJ1-1
abundance: -
d_gene: TRBD1
v_gene: TRBV6-1
CDR3aa: CASSTDRDTEAFF
CDR3nt: TGTGCCAGCAGTACGGACAGGGACACTGAAGCTTTCTTT

j_gene: TRBJ1-6
abundance: -
d_gene: -
v_gene: TRBV9
CDR3aa: CASSARGADSPLHF
CDR3nt: TGTGCCAGCAGCGCCCGCGGGGCTGATTCACCCCTCCACTTT

j_gene: TRBJ2-7
abundance: -
d_gene: -
v_gene: TRBV19
CDR3aa: CASSIARAGGLYEQYF
CDR3nt: TGTGCCAGTAGTATCGCCCGGGCAGGTGGGTTGTACGAGCAGTACTTC

j_gene: TRBJ1-5
abundance: -
d_gene: -
v_gene: TRBV7-8
CDR3aa: CASSSPGLNQPQHF
CDR3nt: TGTGCCAGCAGCTCCCCTGGATTGAATCAGCCCCAGCATTTT

j_gene: TRBJ2-4
abundance: -
d_gene: -
v_gene: TRBV28
CDR3aa: CASSPGLTGGNIQYF
CDR3nt: TGTGCCAGCAGTCCAGGACTCACTGGGGGAAACATTCAGTACTTC

j_gene: TRBJ2-5
abundance: -
d_gene: -
v_gene: TRBV6-5
CDR3aa: CASSYSRAQETQYF
CDR3nt: TGTGCCAGCAGTTACTCGAGGGCCCAAGAGACCCAGTACTTC

j_gene: TRBJ2-7
abundance: -
d_gene: -
v_gene: TRBV25-1
CDR3aa: CASSPYSGATTYEQYF
CDR3nt: TGTGCCAGCAGCCCGTATTCGGGGGCCACCACCTACGAGCAGTACTTC

j_gene: TRBJ1-2
abundance: once
d_gene: TRBD1
v_gene: TRBV29-1
CDR3aa: CSVAQGQGNGYTF
CDR3nt: TGCAGCGTTGCCCAGGGACAGGGGAATGGCTACACCTTC

j_gene: TRBJ1-5
abundance: few
d_gene: TRBD1
v_gene: TRBV28
CDR3aa: CASSPIDRVGQPQHF
CDR3nt: TGTGCCAGCAGTCCGATAGACAGGGTGGGTCAGCCCCAGCATTTT